This T cell receptor beta chain was recorded in a study of shared clonotypes between healthy human individuals. Study findings and constraints: Sharing across several donors was seen in roughly 5% of naive CD4 clonotypes. Researchers sampled blood only, noting tissue repertoires likely differ.

Of note for this clone: The antigen remains unidentified. The sample holds other DNA sequences that translate to the same CDR3.

Repertoires were generated with immunoSEQ multiplex PCR, while TCRdb's copy carries only in-frame clones and drops some. The sample contains 2 million to 2.5 million clones, more than 85% of which appear only once. The CDR3 loop spans 15 amino acids. V was shortened by 0 bases and J by 1 base, with 8 bases between the two germline ends. The germline V gene encodes CDR1 SEHNR and CDR2 FQNEAQ (reference sequence). This TCR was sampled from a man younger than 30 in good health. Some clones in this sample may be carry-over from other donors' samples. The sequencing sample was made of naive CD4+ T cells from PBMCs. The subset is: CD45RA+ positively selected. The chain couples TRBV7-9 to TRBJ2-3, with D possibly being TRBD1 (5 bases). DNA of the CDR3: TGTGCCAGCAGCTTAGCAGGGGTCCGCACAGATACGCAGTATTTT. This translates into CASSLAGVRTDTQYF.